These T cell receptor beta chains were read from a single sample in a study of control samples from healthy donors and cancer patients. The method was immunoSEQ multiplex PCR; TCRdb's version includes in-frame clones alone and lacks a portion of them. The sample lists 150,000 to 200,000 clones, about 91% seen once, with 2% to 2.5% in the top ten. The source material was blood. The receptors originated from a woman in her 40s in good health. Each CDR3 is given with its conserved first and last residue. Fields, in order: CDR3 length, clone size, V gene, J gene, D gene, CDR3 protein, CDR3 DNA. A D gene is named only where the DNA matches it firmly. Size tells how often a clone was seen (once, few, many) or the class of an expanded clone, and some rows leave it out.

13	NA	TRBV6-1	TRBJ1-2	NA	CASSEQKGSGYTF	TGTGCCAGCAGTGAACAAAAAGGGTCTGGCTACACCTTC
15	NA	TRBV16	TRBJ1-2	NA	CASSPRSYISPGYTF	TGTGCCAGCAGCCCCCGGAGTTACATCTCGCCTGGCTACACCTTC
14	few	TRBV9	TRBJ2-2	NA	CASSLTGHPGELFF	TGTGCCAGCAGCCTGACGGGACATCCCGGGGAGCTGTTTTTT
15	NA	TRBV4-1	TRBJ1-5	NA	CASSQEGSWGQPQHF	TGCGCCAGCAGCCAAGAGGGAAGTTGGGGTCAGCCCCAGCATTTT
15	NA	TRBV3-1/TRBV3-2	TRBJ2-5	NA	CASSQSPGPRETQYF	TGTGCCAGCAGCCAAAGCCCGGGACCTCGGGAGACCCAGTACTTC
14	NA	TRBV3-1/TRBV3-2	TRBJ2-7	TRBD2	CASSQRASGEEQYF	TGTGCCAGCAGCCAGCGTGCTAGCGGGGAGGAGCAGTACTTC
14	NA	TRBV3-1/TRBV3-2	TRBJ1-6	NA	CASSLTLADSPLHF	TGTGCCAGCAGCCTGACGTTGGCCGATTCACCCCTCCACTTT
16	NA	TRBV7-2	TRBJ2-5	TRBD2	CASSSRLAGARETQYF	TGTGCCAGCAGCTCCCGTTTAGCGGGGGCCAGGGAGACCCAGTACTTC
14	NA	TRBV13	TRBJ1-1	NA	CASRRNGGGTEAFF	TGTGCCAGCAGAAGAAACGGAGGGGGCACTGAAGCTTTCTTT
13	few	TRBV6-5	TRBJ2-7	TRBD1	CASHRDRGYEQYF	TGTGCCAGCCACCGGGACAGGGGCTACGAGCAGTACTTC
16	NA	TRBV6-1	TRBJ1-5	NA	CASSVSRQTFNQPQHF	TGTGCCAGCAGTGTCTCGAGACAGACTTTTAATCAGCCCCAGCATTTT
13	NA	TRBV2	TRBJ2-6	NA	CASSVVGANVLTF	TGTGCCAGCAGTGTGGTTGGGGCCAACGTCCTGACTTTC
16	NA	TRBV5-1	TRBJ2-5	TRBD2	CASSLGASGGQETQYF	TGCGCCAGCAGCTTGGGGGCTAGCGGGGGCCAAGAGACCCAGTACTTC
18	NA	TRBV11-2	TRBJ2-7	NA	CASSLVSQPRTPSYEQYF	TGTGCCAGCAGCTTAGTGTCCCAACCGAGGACACCATCCTACGAGCAGTACTTC
12	few	TRBV11-2	TRBJ2-7	NA	CASSLVPYEQYF	TGTGCCAGCAGCTTAGTCCCCTACGAGCAGTACTTC
13	NA	TRBV6-2/TRBV6-3	TRBJ1-6	NA	CASSGRDNSPLHF	TGTGCCAGCAGTGGACGGGATAATTCACCCCTCCACTTT
14	NA	TRBV24-1	TRBJ2-1	NA	CATSDSRRNNEQFF	TGTGCCACCAGTGATAGTCGGCGGAACAATGAGCAGTTCTTC
14	few	TRBV3-1/TRBV3-2	TRBJ1-2	NA	CASSQVGRGSGYTF	TGTGCCAGCAGCCAAGTTGGAAGGGGATCAGGCTACACCTTC
14	NA	TRBV9	TRBJ1-1	TRBD1	CASSGKTGGTEAFF	TGTGCCAGCAGCGGGAAGACAGGGGGCACTGAAGCTTTCTTT
15	NA	TRBV7-6	TRBJ1-1	NA	CASSWGGAENTEAFF	TGTGCCAGCAGCTGGGGGGGGGCGGAGAACACTGAAGCTTTCTTT
14	few	TRBV7-9	TRBJ2-1	NA	CASSLEPAYNEQFF	TGTGCCAGCAGCTTAGAGCCTGCCTACAATGAGCAGTTCTTC
13	NA	TRBV4-1	TRBJ2-2	NA	CASSHRQAGELFF	TGCGCCAGCAGCCACCGCCAGGCCGGGGAGCTGTTTTTT
14	NA	TRBV6-4	TRBJ2-1	TRBD1	CASSDGTGGDEQFF	TGTGCCAGCAGTGACGGGACAGGGGGCGATGAGCAGTTCTTC
12	NA	TRBV6-1	TRBJ2-3	NA	CASSEDSRTQYF	TGTGCCAGCAGTGAAGACTCTCGTACGCAGTATTTT
12	NA	TRBV12-3/TRBV12-4	TRBJ2-7	NA	CASSPGHYEQYF	TGTGCCAGCAGCCCAGGACATTACGAGCAGTACTTC
15	NA	TRBV5-4	TRBJ1-2	NA	CASSSGLGGRVGYTF	TGTGCCAGCAGCTCCGGCCTCGGGGGGAGGGTCGGCTACACCTTC
16	NA	TRBV7-8	TRBJ2-3	TRBD2	CASSVVLAGGEGTQYF	TGTGCCAGCAGCGTAGTCCTAGCGGGGGGAGAAGGTACGCAGTATTTT
17	NA	TRBV7-2	TRBJ1-5	TRBD1	CASSLDYHRGGNQPQHF	TGTGCCAGCAGCTTAGACTACCACAGGGGAGGTAATCAGCCCCAGCATTTT
17	once	TRBV18	TRBJ1-3	NA	CASSPSIDSRRGNTIYF	TGTGCCAGCTCACCGTCGATTGACTCAAGGAGGGGAAACACCATATATTTT